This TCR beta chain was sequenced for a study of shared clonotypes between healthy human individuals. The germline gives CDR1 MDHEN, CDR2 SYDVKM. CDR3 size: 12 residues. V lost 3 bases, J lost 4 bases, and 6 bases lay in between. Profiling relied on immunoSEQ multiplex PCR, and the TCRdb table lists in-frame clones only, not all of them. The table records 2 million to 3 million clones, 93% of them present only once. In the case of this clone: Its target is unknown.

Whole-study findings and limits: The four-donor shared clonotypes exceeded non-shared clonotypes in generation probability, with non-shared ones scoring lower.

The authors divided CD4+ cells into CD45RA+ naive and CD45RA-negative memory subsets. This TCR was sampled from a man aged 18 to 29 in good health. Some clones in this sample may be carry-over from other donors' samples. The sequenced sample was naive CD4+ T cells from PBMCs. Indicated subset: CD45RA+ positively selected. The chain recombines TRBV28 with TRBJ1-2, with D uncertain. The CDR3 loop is CASSFGIYGYTF. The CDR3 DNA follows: TGTGCCAGCAGTTTTGGGATCTATGGCTACACCTTC.